This TCR beta chain emerged from a study of blood T cells in healthy people across ages. Study-level information: There was about one barcoded beta molecule captured by template switching per two T cells. Broader study findings: Long-lived donors had more naive CD4+ cells and higher diversity than aged donors.

Healthy Russian Caucasian donors spanned ages about 6 to 100 years. A note on this clonotype: What it binds is not known.

Combining a sample-barcoded 5' primer with a J-beta primer mix, a second PCR ran for about 6 to 12 cycles. Each CDR3 protein is one row after TCRdb ran MiXCR on the 5' RACE reads. The sample yields 600,000 to 650,000 distinct CDR3 sequences, about 53% seen once. CDR3 size: 14 residues. Trimming removed 1 base at V and 4 bases at J, with 13 bases between. The germline V gene encodes CDR1 SQVTM and CDR2 ANQGSEA. The sequencing sample was made of blood. The TCR was taken from a man aged 60-69 years in good health. This chain links TRBV29-1 with TRBJ2-5; D tentatively fits TRBD1 or TRBD2 (6 bases each). CDR3 amino acids: CSVEAGAHGETQYF. The CDR3 nucleotides are TGCAGCGTTGAAGCGGGGGCTCACGGAGAGACCCAGTACTTC. Looking up the rest from reference TRBV29-1 and TRBJ2-5 gives the full variable domain: SAVISQKPSRDICQRGTSLTIQCQVDSQVTMMFWYRQQPGQSLTLIATANQGSEATYESGFVIDKFPISRPNLTFSTLTVSNMSPEDSSIYLCSVEAGAHGETQYFGPGTRLLVL.